The 23 T cell receptor beta chains below all came from one sample that was sequenced in a study of blood T cell repertoires in COVID-19. Assay used: immunoSEQ multiplex PCR; TCRdb lists only in-frame clones, some missing. The data contain roughly 190,000 clones, 85% to 90% of them singletons. Sequences were obtained from peripheral blood. The receptors were gathered from a woman aged 55-70 years with COVID-19, enrolled during active disease.

Here the CDR3 reads CASQTPTYEQYF. The CDR3 bases are TGTGCCAGTCAGACTCCCACCTACGAGCAGTACTTC. The chain employs TRBV6-5 and TRBJ2-7; D uncertain. The CDR3 runs 12 residues. Deletions cut 9 bases from V and 2 bases from J, with 11 bases between. Germline CDR1 reads MNHEY; CDR2 reads SVGAGI.

The gene calls are TRBV6-5 and TRBJ1-4; D is perhaps TRBD1 (5 bases). The V gene's germline CDR1 is MNHEY and CDR2 SVGAGI. Trimming took 2 bases from V and 4 from J, leaving 5 bases between them. CDR3 length: 13 residues. This CDR3 reads CASSYRGNEKLFF. The CDR3, as DNA: TGTGCCAGCAGTTACAGGGGTAATGAAAAACTGTTTTTT.

The rearrangement joins TRBV14 to TRBJ1-3; tentative D call: TRBD1 (6 bases). The V end lost 4 bases, the J end lost 1 base, and 14 bases lay between the germline ends. Germline CDR1 reads SGHDN; CDR2 reads FVKESK. This CDR3 has 16 residues. The CDR3 here is CASSPLRGQSGNTIYF. The CDR3, as DNA: TGTGCCAGCAGCCCCCTTCGAGGACAGTCTGGAAACACCATATATTTT.

This rearrangement joins TRBV27 to TRBJ2-7, with a possible D match to TRBD1 (5 bases). In germline, CDR1 is MNHEY, CDR2 SMNVEV (reference sequence). The V end lost 3 bases, the J end lost 0 bases, and 9 bases lay between the germline ends. The CDR3 length is 14 residues. The CDR3 nucleotides read TGTGCCAGCAGTTTCTACAGGAGCTCCTACGAGCAGTACTTC. The encoded protein is CASSFYRSSYEQYF.

The sample holds one count of this clone. V and J are TRBV6-5 and TRBJ1-1; tentative D call: TRBD1 (5 bases). The V gene lost 6 bases and the J gene lost 1 base, with 12 bases spanning the gap. There are 14 residues in the CDR3. The germline V gene has CDR1 MNHEY and CDR2 SVGAGI. The CDR3 DNA reads as TGTGCCAGCAGCTCGACAGAGAAGAACACTGAAGCTTTCTTT. As protein: CASSSTEKNTEAFF.

V is TRBV9 and J is TRBJ1-2; 8 nucleotides match TRBD1. The length of the CDR3 is 15 residues. In germline, CDR1 is SGDLS, CDR2 YYNGEE. V dropped 3 bases and J dropped 6; count of bases not matched to a gene: 10. The CDR3 is CASSGGRGQDDGYTF. CDR3 nucleotide sequence: TGTGCCAGCAGCGGGGGACGGGGACAGGACGATGGCTACACCTTC.

DNA for the CDR3: TGTGCCACCAGTGACCCAGGGAATCAGCCCCAGCATTTT. This sequence encodes CATSDPGNQPQHF. This chain links TRBV24-1 with TRBJ1-5; D might be TRBD1 (5 bases). V was trimmed by 4 bases and J by 4 bases, leaving 7 bases between them. The CDR3 is 13 amino acids. Germline V gives CDR1 KGHDR, CDR2 SFDVKD.

About this clone: Other DNA sequences of this sample code for an identical CDR3. This chain links TRBV18 with TRBJ1-6, with D tentatively TRBD1 (6 bases). The CDR3 has 13 residues. With 6 bases removed from V and 10 bases from J, the gap between germline ends came to 13 bases. From germline, CDR1 is KGHSH and CDR2 LQKENI. The CDR3: CASSPSGDSPLHF. Written as DNA, the CDR3 is TGTGCCAGCTCGCCTTCAGGGGACTCACCCCTCCACTTT.

The chain uses TRBV28 and TRBJ2-5; 8 bases align to TRBD1. The CDR3 covers 15 residues. The V segment lost 1 base and the J segment 4 bases; nucleotides outside the gene matches: 5. Germline-derived CDR1 and CDR2 are MDHEN and SYDVKM. The CDR3 nucleotides read TGTGCCAGCAGTTTATTTGGACAGGGCAGAGAGACCCAGTACTTC. This codes for CASSLFGQGRETQYF.

The V gene is TRBV19, the J gene TRBJ1-1; D may be TRBD1 (5 bases). This CDR3 spans 17 amino acids. The germline V and J ends were trimmed by 3 bases and 2 bases, with 19 bases remaining between them. CDR1 is LNHDA and CDR2 is SQIVND in the germline V gene (reference sequence). The CDR3 region is CASSIPIGGGTNTEAFF. The CDR3 nucleotides are TGTGCCAGTAGTATCCCGATCGGGGGAGGGACTAACACTGAAGCTTTCTTT.

The chain has TRBV7-2 and TRBJ2-7; TRBD2 agrees at 10 bases. This CDR3 has 15 amino acids. Unmatched junction bases numbered 12, after V lost 8 bases and J lost 5 bases. CDR1 is SGHTA, CDR2 FQGNSA, per germline. CDR3 residues: CASLVGTSVGNEQYF. For the CDR3, the DNA is TGTGCCAGCTTAGTCGGGACTAGCGTCGGAAACGAGCAGTACTTC.

The chain uses TRBV9 and TRBJ2-2; perhaps TRBD1 as D (6 bases). Germline V gives CDR1 SGDLS, CDR2 YYNGEE. V lost 0 bases and J 6 bases, leaving 15 bases between the germline ends. The CDR3 extends over 16 amino acids. Here the CDR3 DNA reads TGTGCCAGCAGCGTAGTCAGGACAGCGTCCCCCGGGGAGCTGTTTTTT. Translating gives CASSVVRTASPGELFF. Complete variable domain (other parts from reference TRBV9 and TRBJ2-2): DSGVTQTPKHLITATGQRVTLRCSPRSGDLSVYWYQQSLDQGLQFLIQYYNGEERAKGNILERFSAQQFPDLHSELNLSSLELGDSALYFCASSVVRTASPGELFFGEGSRLTVL.

The rearrangement uses TRBV5-1 and TRBJ1-2; TRBD1 matches at 9 bases. This CDR3 comprises 15 residues. Germline trimming cut 4 bases from V and 4 bases from J; bases unmatched to any gene: 8. The germline V gene encodes CDR1 SGHRS and CDR2 YFSETQ. The CDR3 coding sequence is TGCGCCAGCAGCCCGGGACAGGGAATTTTCTATGGCTACACCTTC. Translating gives CASSPGQGIFYGYTF. The full variable domain, its missing parts supplied by reference TRBV5-1 and TRBJ1-2, is KAGVTQTPRYLIKTRGQQVTLSCSPISGHRSVSWYQQTPGQGLQFLFEYFSETQRNKGNFPGRFSGRQFSNSRSEMNVSTLELGDSALYLCASSPGQGIFYGYTFGSGTRLTVV.

This chain links TRBV15 with TRBJ2-7; no reliable D call. Trimming removed 0 bases at V and 1 base at J, with 10 bases between. The CDR3 loop spans 15 amino acids. Germline-derived CDR1 and CDR2 are LNHNV and YYDKDF (reference sequence). CDR3 in amino acids: CATSREVARSYEQYF. The CDR3, as DNA: TGTGCCACCAGCAGAGAAGTGGCCAGATCCTACGAGCAGTACTTC.

The rearrangement uses TRBV5-1 and TRBJ1-2; TRBD1 agrees at 9 bases. V gave up 3 bases and J gave up 6 bases; unmatched junction bases: 3. Looked up from germline, CDR1 is SGHRS and CDR2 is YFSETQ. The CDR3 loop spans 13 amino acids. The CDR3 DNA reads TGCGCCAGCAGCTGGACAGGGGAAGATGGCTACACCTTC. Encoded protein: CASSWTGEDGYTF.

The chain links TRBV3-1 (or the pseudogene TRBV3-2) to TRBJ1-6, with TRBD1 as a possible D gene (6 bases). The V end was cut by 1 base, the J end by 10 bases, with 11 bases between. The germline V gene encodes CDR1 LGHDT and CDR2 YNNKEL (reference sequence). This CDR3 contains 14 residues. The CDR3 sequence is CASSQVGRGSPLHF. CDR3 bases: TGTGCCAGCAGCCAAGTGGGCAGGGGCTCACCCCTCCACTTT.

Worth noting for this clone: The sample has other DNA sequences that encode this CDR3 too. The V gene is TRBV19, the J gene TRBJ2-7; 12 bases line up with TRBD2. Germline trimming cut 4 bases from V and 2 bases from J; bases unmatched to any gene: 0. The V gene's germline CDR1 is LNHDA and CDR2 SQIVND (reference sequence). The CDR3 runs 14 residues. The CDR3 nucleotides are TGTGCCAGTAGTAGACTAGCGGGAGCCTACGAGCAGTACTTC. It encodes CASSRLAGAYEQYF.

The V gene is TRBV5-1, the J gene TRBJ2-1, with unresolved D. Trimming pared 4 bases from V and 7 bases from J, leaving 6 bases between. CDR3 size: 11 residues. Germline V gene sequence: CDR1 SGHRS, CDR2 YFSETQ. The CDR3 sequence: CASSVRNEQFF. CDR3 nucleotides: TGCGCCAGCAGCGTGCGGAATGAGCAGTTCTTC.

The chain joins TRBV3-1 (or the pseudogene TRBV3-2) to TRBJ1-2; D is perhaps TRBD1 (5 bases). Germline V gene sequence: CDR1 LGHDT, CDR2 YNNKEL (reference sequence). The CDR3 consists of 15 residues. Trimming stripped 0 bases from V and 1 base from J, with 9 bases between. In DNA, the CDR3 is TGTGCCAGCAGCCAAGATTCTCAGGGTAACTATGGCTACACCTTC. It encodes CASSQDSQGNYGYTF.

The chain recombines TRBV7-6 with TRBJ1-2; no clear D. V was clipped by 1 base and J by 8 bases, with 14 bases between them. Germline V gives CDR1 SGHVS, CDR2 FNYEAQ. CDR3 size: 14 residues. CDR3 in amino acids: CASSLVSGNWGYTF. The CDR3 nucleotides are TGTGCCAGCAGCTTAGTGAGCGGGAATTGGGGCTACACCTTC.

The CDR3 coding sequence is TGCGCCAGCAGCCCATCCACAGGGGCCGGAGAGACCCAGTACTTC. The encoded protein is CASSPSTGAGETQYF. V and J are TRBV10-1 and TRBJ2-5; TRBD1 matches 7 bases. J gave up 4 bases and V 6 bases, and 11 bases lay outside the gene matches. The CDR3 sequence is 15 residues long. CDR1 is WNHNN, CDR2 SYGVQD, per germline (reference sequence).

This rearrangement joins TRBV5-8 to TRBJ2-5, with a possible D match to TRBD2 (6 bases). Trimming cost V 6 bases and J 2 bases, with 14 bases left between them. The germline gives CDR1 SGHTS, CDR2 YDEGEE. The CDR3 has 14 amino acids. The CDR3 here is CASNKGLLQETQYF. In DNA form, the CDR3 reads TGTGCCAGCAACAAGGGACTGCTTCAAGAGACCCAGTACTTC.

The chain combines TRBV24-1 with TRBJ2-5; D ambiguous. Germline lookup yields CDR1 KGHDR and CDR2 SFDVKD. Trimming removed 0 bases at V and 1 base at J, with 5 bases between. The CDR3 loop spans 14 amino acids. In DNA form, the CDR3 reads TGTGCCACCAGTGATTTGAGCCCCCAAGAGACCCAGTACTTC. Translated: CATSDLSPQETQYF.